These T cell receptor beta chains were read from a single sample in a study of T cells after yellow fever vaccination. TCRdb analysed the 5' RACE reads with MiXCR anew, one entry per CDR3 protein. In the table there are 150,000 to 200,000 distinct CDR3 sequences, approximately 10% of which are singletons. Sequencing was performed on CD8+ T cells sorted from PBMCs, taken 15 days after the yellow fever booster vaccination. These receptors were taken from a man in his late teens or twenties who received the YFV17D yellow fever vaccine. Each CDR3 is given with its conserved first and last residue. The D gene is left open where the match is weak. Size values are once, few and many counts, or a class for expanded clones, and some rows have none.

j_gene: TRBJ2-5
v_gene: TRBV7-9
d_gene: .
abundance: .
CDR3aa: CASRLTDRFGETQYF
CDR3nt: TGTGCCAGCAGGCTCACCGACAGGTTTGGGGAGACCCAGTACTTC

j_gene: TRBJ1-1
v_gene: TRBV5-1
d_gene: .
abundance: few
CDR3aa: CASSFLPDLYEAFF
CDR3nt: TGCGCCAGCAGCTTCCTCCCGGACCTCTATGAAGCTTTCTTT

j_gene: TRBJ2-3
v_gene: TRBV7-2
d_gene: TRBD2
abundance: .
CDR3aa: CASSSLGGGGDTQYF
CDR3nt: TGTGCCAGCAGCTCCCTTGGCGGGGGGGGGGATACGCAGTATTTT

j_gene: TRBJ2-6
v_gene: TRBV12-3/TRBV12-4
d_gene: .
abundance: few
CDR3aa: CASRGGRPSSGANVLTF
CDR3nt: TGTGCCAGCAGGGGGGGCAGACCGAGCTCTGGGGCCAACGTCCTGACTTTC

j_gene: TRBJ1-1
v_gene: TRBV5-1
d_gene: .
abundance: .
CDR3aa: CASSFGQINTEAFF
CDR3nt: TGCGCCAGCAGCTTTGGACAGATAAACACTGAAGCTTTCTTT

j_gene: TRBJ2-3
v_gene: TRBV24-1
d_gene: TRBD1
abundance: few
CDR3aa: CATEGGLDTQYF
CDR3nt: TGTGCCACCGAAGGGGGCTTAGATACGCAGTATTTT

j_gene: TRBJ2-2
v_gene: TRBV4-1
d_gene: .
abundance: few
CDR3aa: CASSQGGVYTGELFF
CDR3nt: TGCGCCAGCAGCCAAGGGGGAGTCTACACCGGGGAGCTGTTTTTT

j_gene: TRBJ1-1
v_gene: TRBV12-3/TRBV12-4
d_gene: .
abundance: .
CDR3aa: CASSLRVGEAFF
CDR3nt: TGTGCCAGCAGTTTGAGAGTGGGTGAAGCTTTCTTT

j_gene: TRBJ2-3
v_gene: TRBV12-5
d_gene: .
abundance: .
CDR3aa: CASGWDPDRSTDTQYF
CDR3nt: TGTGCTAGTGGCTGGGATCCCGACCGGAGCACAGATACGCAGTATTTT

j_gene: TRBJ1-1
v_gene: TRBV7-6
d_gene: TRBD1
abundance: few
CDR3aa: CASSGRQGRNTEAFF
CDR3nt: TGTGCCAGCAGCGGACGACAGGGTAGAAACACTGAAGCTTTCTTT

j_gene: TRBJ1-2
v_gene: TRBV5-1
d_gene: TRBD1
abundance: .
CDR3aa: CASSLAATGDGYTF
CDR3nt: TGCGCCAGCAGCTTGGCGGCGACAGGGGATGGCTACACCTTC

j_gene: TRBJ2-1
v_gene: TRBV15
d_gene: .
abundance: few
CDR3aa: CATSRVGTRTLNIVNEQFF
CDR3nt: TGTGCCACCAGCAGAGTAGGGACCCGGACCCTAAACATAGTCAATGAGCAGTTCTTC

j_gene: TRBJ2-1
v_gene: TRBV30
d_gene: .
abundance: few
CDR3aa: CAWTGQESSYNEQFF
CDR3nt: TGTGCCTGGACCGGCCAAGAAAGCTCCTACAATGAGCAGTTCTTC

j_gene: TRBJ2-3
v_gene: TRBV13
d_gene: .
abundance: few
CDR3aa: CASSMGPLLTDTQYF
CDR3nt: TGTGCCAGCAGCATGGGACCCCTACTCACAGATACGCAGTATTTT

j_gene: TRBJ1-3
v_gene: TRBV9
d_gene: .
abundance: few
CDR3aa: CASSVDGSTGNTIYF
CDR3nt: TGTGCCAGCAGCGTAGATGGTTCCACTGGAAACACCATATATTTT

j_gene: TRBJ2-7
v_gene: TRBV4-3
d_gene: .
abundance: .
CDR3aa: CASSQGQESYEQYF
CDR3nt: TGCGCCAGCAGCCAAGGACAGGAATCCTACGAGCAGTACTTC

j_gene: TRBJ2-3
v_gene: TRBV20-1
d_gene: .
abundance: few
CDR3aa: CSASGGADTQYF
CDR3nt: TGCAGTGCTAGTGGGGGTGCAGATACGCAGTATTTT

j_gene: TRBJ2-1
v_gene: TRBV4-1
d_gene: .
abundance: few
CDR3aa: CASSQREGTEQFF
CDR3nt: TGCGCCAGCAGCCAAAGGGAAGGGACTGAGCAGTTCTTC

j_gene: TRBJ2-1
v_gene: TRBV4-1
d_gene: TRBD2
abundance: few
CDR3aa: CASSQDPQQGGYNEQFF
CDR3nt: TGCGCCAGCAGCCAAGACCCCCAGCAGGGAGGGTACAATGAGCAGTTCTTC

j_gene: TRBJ2-5
v_gene: TRBV6-2/TRBV6-3
d_gene: .
abundance: .
CDR3aa: CASSYLAHQETQYF
CDR3nt: TGTGCCAGCAGTTACCTGGCTCACCAAGAGACCCAGTACTTC

j_gene: TRBJ1-1
v_gene: TRBV7-9
d_gene: .
abundance: few
CDR3aa: CASSFSGRRNTEAFF
CDR3nt: TGTGCCAGCAGCTTTTCGGGACGTCGCAACACTGAAGCTTTCTTT

j_gene: TRBJ2-1
v_gene: TRBV6-2/TRBV6-3
d_gene: .
abundance: .
CDR3aa: CASSTPDFRIIYNEQFF
CDR3nt: TGTGCCAGCAGTACCCCGGACTTCCGTATAATCTACAATGAGCAGTTCTTC

j_gene: TRBJ1-2
v_gene: TRBV6-5
d_gene: .
abundance: many
CDR3aa: CASSSDRYGYTF
CDR3nt: TGTGCCAGCAGTTCGGACCGCTATGGCTACACCTTC

j_gene: TRBJ2-5
v_gene: TRBV11-1
d_gene: .
abundance: few
CDR3aa: CASSLPWGGIETQYF
CDR3nt: TGTGCCAGCAGCTTACCTTGGGGAGGAATAGAGACCCAGTACTTC

j_gene: TRBJ1-2
v_gene: TRBV4-3
d_gene: TRBD1
abundance: .
CDR3aa: CASSQGPGTVANYGYTF
CDR3nt: TGCGCCAGCAGCCAGGGACCGGGGACAGTCGCTAACTATGGCTACACCTTC

j_gene: TRBJ1-5
v_gene: TRBV27
d_gene: TRBD1
abundance: .
CDR3aa: CASSNGQGYGPQHF
CDR3nt: TGTGCCAGCAGTAATGGACAGGGTTATGGGCCCCAGCATTTT

j_gene: TRBJ1-5
v_gene: TRBV10-3
d_gene: TRBD1
abundance: medium-sized
CDR3aa: CAISDFDRVGQPQHF
CDR3nt: TGTGCCATCAGTGATTTTGACAGGGTGGGTCAGCCCCAGCATTTT

j_gene: TRBJ2-3
v_gene: TRBV7-8
d_gene: TRBD2
abundance: .
CDR3aa: CASSRSSGGHTDTQYF
CDR3nt: TGTGCCAGCAGTCGTAGTAGCGGGGGGCACACAGATACGCAGTATTTT

j_gene: TRBJ2-1
v_gene: TRBV7-3
d_gene: TRBD1
abundance: many
CDR3aa: CASSLTGGPPSSYNEQFF
CDR3nt: TGTGCCAGCAGCTTAACAGGGGGCCCTCCAAGCTCCTACAATGAGCAGTTCTTC

j_gene: TRBJ2-6
v_gene: TRBV9
d_gene: TRBD1
abundance: .
CDR3aa: CASSGRDRPSSGANVLTF
CDR3nt: TGTGCCAGCAGCGGCCGGGACAGGCCGAGCTCTGGGGCCAACGTCCTGACTTTC

j_gene: TRBJ2-1
v_gene: TRBV5-1
d_gene: TRBD1
abundance: many
CDR3aa: CASSLAQGAQNEQFF
CDR3nt: TGCGCCAGCAGCTTGGCCCAGGGGGCCCAAAATGAGCAGTTCTTC

j_gene: TRBJ2-3
v_gene: TRBV20-1
d_gene: TRBD2
abundance: .
CDR3aa: CSARDPLGLADPTDTQYF
CDR3nt: TGCAGTGCTAGAGACCCACTGGGGCTAGCGGATCCCACAGATACGCAGTATTTT

j_gene: TRBJ2-1
v_gene: TRBV7-6
d_gene: TRBD2
abundance: .
CDR3aa: CASSPGPGLAGASSYNEQFF
CDR3nt: TGTGCCAGCAGCCCCGGACCGGGACTAGCGGGGGCGAGCTCCTACAATGAGCAGTTCTTC

j_gene: TRBJ1-1
v_gene: TRBV4-3
d_gene: .
abundance: .
CDR3aa: CASSHDRGNREAFF
CDR3nt: TGCGCCAGCAGCCATGATCGAGGGAATAGGGAAGCTTTCTTT

j_gene: TRBJ2-3
v_gene: TRBV6-5
d_gene: TRBD1
abundance: many
CDR3aa: CASSYRTGIRTDTQYF
CDR3nt: TGTGCCAGCAGTTATAGGACAGGGATCCGCACAGATACGCAGTATTTT

j_gene: TRBJ1-1
v_gene: TRBV29-1
d_gene: .
abundance: .
CDR3aa: CSVGMGGTEAFF
CDR3nt: TGCAGCGTTGGAATGGGTGGAACTGAAGCTTTCTTT

j_gene: TRBJ2-6
v_gene: TRBV6-1
d_gene: .
abundance: few
CDR3aa: CASTPEGPWGANVLTF
CDR3nt: TGTGCCAGCACCCCAGAGGGACCCTGGGGGGCCAACGTCCTGACTTTC